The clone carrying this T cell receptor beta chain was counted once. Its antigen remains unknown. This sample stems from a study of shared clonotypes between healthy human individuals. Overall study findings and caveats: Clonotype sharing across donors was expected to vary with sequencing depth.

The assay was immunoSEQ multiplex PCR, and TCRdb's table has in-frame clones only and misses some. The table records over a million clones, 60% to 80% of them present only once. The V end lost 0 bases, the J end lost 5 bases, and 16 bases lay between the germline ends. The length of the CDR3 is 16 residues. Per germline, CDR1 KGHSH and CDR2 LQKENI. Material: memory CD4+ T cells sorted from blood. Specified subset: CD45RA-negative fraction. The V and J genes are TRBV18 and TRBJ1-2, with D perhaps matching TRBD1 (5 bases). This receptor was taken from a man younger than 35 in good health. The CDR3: CASSPPEIRGTYGYTF. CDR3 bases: TGTGCCAGCTCACCACCGGAGATAAGGGGAACGTATGGCTACACCTTC. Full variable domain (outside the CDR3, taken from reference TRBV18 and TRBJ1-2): NAGVMQNPRHLVRRRGQEARLRCSPMKGHSHVYWYRQLPEEGLKFMVYLQKENIIDESGMPKERFSAEFPKEGPSILRIQQVVRGDSAAYFCASSPPEIRGTYGYTFGSGTRLTVV.